Listed below are T cell receptor beta chains from one sample, sequenced in a study of radiotherapy plus CTLA-4 blockade in lung cancer. TCRdb keeps only in-frame clones here, not all; method: immunoSEQ multiplex PCR. Here the sample spans tens of thousands of clones, about 86% being singletons. The sample here was peripheral blood, taken from a patient treated with radiotherapy plus ipilimumab. The receptor set was obtained from a human donor with non-small cell lung cancer whose response to radiotherapy plus ipilimumab could not be evaluated. Each CDR3 is given with its conserved first and last residue. The D gene is left open where the match is weak. The size entry is marked missing in some rows and otherwise reads once, few, many or a size class.

d_call: .; j_call: TRBJ2-1; v_call: TRBV27; clone_size: .; cdr3_aa: CATSQGLNEQFF; cdr3_nt: TGTGCCACTTCACAGGGCTTGAATGAGCAGTTCTTC
d_call: TRBD1; j_call: TRBJ2-2; v_call: TRBV30; clone_size: .; cdr3_aa: CAWSGDRGTGELFF; cdr3_nt: TGTGCCTGGAGTGGAGACAGGGGCACCGGGGAGCTGTTTTTT
d_call: TRBD2; j_call: TRBJ2-7; v_call: TRBV7-2; clone_size: .; cdr3_aa: CASSSGLAGGEQYF; cdr3_nt: TGTGCCAGCAGCTCGGGACTAGCGGGGGGCGAGCAGTACTTC
d_call: TRBD2; j_call: TRBJ2-7; v_call: TRBV11-2; clone_size: .; cdr3_aa: CASRHKSGRGAGYEQYF; cdr3_nt: TGTGCCAGCAGACACAAATCCGGGCGGGGGGCCGGGTACGAGCAGTACTTC
d_call: .; j_call: TRBJ1-1; v_call: TRBV27; clone_size: .; cdr3_aa: CASSTGNTEAFF; cdr3_nt: TGTGCCAGCAGTACAGGGAACACTGAAGCTTTCTTT
d_call: TRBD1; j_call: TRBJ2-5; v_call: TRBV27; clone_size: .; cdr3_aa: CALRGTEQETQYF; cdr3_nt: TGTGCCCTTAGGGGGACAGAGCAAGAGACCCAGTACTTC
d_call: TRBD1; j_call: TRBJ2-7; v_call: TRBV11-2; clone_size: .; cdr3_aa: CASSLDPGQNYEQYF; cdr3_nt: TGTGCCAGCAGCTTAGATCCGGGACAGAATTACGAGCAGTACTTC
d_call: TRBD1; j_call: TRBJ2-7; v_call: TRBV4-3; clone_size: few; cdr3_aa: CASSQDRTGATYEQYF; cdr3_nt: TGCGCCAGCAGCCAAGACCGGACAGGGGCGACCTACGAGCAGTACTTC
d_call: .; j_call: TRBJ2-7; v_call: TRBV29-1; clone_size: once; cdr3_aa: CSVGGEGGRSYEQYF; cdr3_nt: TGCAGCGTTGGTGGGGAGGGGGGGAGATCCTACGAGCAGTACTTC
d_call: .; j_call: TRBJ2-2; v_call: TRBV9; clone_size: .; cdr3_aa: CASRPGQSTGELFF; cdr3_nt: TGTGCCAGCAGACCCGGACAGTCCACCGGGGAGCTGTTTTTT
d_call: .; j_call: TRBJ1-2; v_call: TRBV19; clone_size: .; cdr3_aa: CASRKSGTANYGYTF; cdr3_nt: TGTGCCAGTAGGAAAAGCGGTACAGCTAACTATGGCTACACCTTC
d_call: .; j_call: TRBJ1-3; v_call: TRBV27; clone_size: once; cdr3_aa: CASRPAGRSGNTIYF; cdr3_nt: TGTGCCAGCAGGCCGGCGGGGAGGTCTGGAAACACCATATATTTT
d_call: TRBD2; j_call: TRBJ2-1; v_call: TRBV10-3; clone_size: few; cdr3_aa: CAISPTSGKTDEQFF; cdr3_nt: TGTGCCATCAGCCCGACTAGCGGGAAAACCGATGAGCAGTTCTTC
d_call: .; j_call: TRBJ2-5; v_call: TRBV5-1; clone_size: .; cdr3_aa: CASSYSAGPQETQYF; cdr3_nt: TGCGCCAGCAGCTACTCCGCGGGACCCCAAGAGACCCAGTACTTC
d_call: TRBD1; j_call: TRBJ2-3; v_call: TRBV5-8; clone_size: .; cdr3_aa: CASSLGRGRGDTQYF; cdr3_nt: TGTGCCAGCAGCTTAGGCAGGGGGAGAGGGGATACGCAGTATTTT
d_call: TRBD1; j_call: TRBJ1-1; v_call: TRBV28; clone_size: once; cdr3_aa: CASSPQGGSAFF; cdr3_nt: TGTGCCAGCAGTCCCCAGGGGGGATCAGCTTTCTTT
d_call: TRBD2; j_call: TRBJ2-5; v_call: TRBV6-1; clone_size: .; cdr3_aa: CASRSGLADEETQYF; cdr3_nt: TGTGCCAGCAGATCGGGACTAGCGGACGAAGAGACCCAGTACTTC
d_call: .; j_call: TRBJ1-2; v_call: TRBV5-5; clone_size: .; cdr3_aa: CASSLGRTNYGYTF; cdr3_nt: TGTGCCAGCAGCTTGGGGAGGACTAACTATGGCTACACCTTC
d_call: TRBD2; j_call: TRBJ2-1; v_call: TRBV19; clone_size: .; cdr3_aa: CASSMGRTSGYNEQFF; cdr3_nt: TGTGCCAGTAGTATGGGTAGGACTAGCGGGTACAATGAGCAGTTCTTC
d_call: TRBD2; j_call: TRBJ2-3; v_call: TRBV18; clone_size: .; cdr3_aa: CASSPTISLAGNTDTQYF; cdr3_nt: TGTGCCAGCTCACCCACGATATCCTTAGCGGGCAACACAGATACGCAGTATTTT
d_call: TRBD2; j_call: TRBJ2-5; v_call: TRBV7-2; clone_size: once; cdr3_aa: CASSPSGGGLAAAQYF; cdr3_nt: TGTGCCAGCAGCCCTAGCGGGGGGGGCCTGGCCGCGGCCCAGTACTTC
d_call: TRBD1; j_call: TRBJ1-6; v_call: TRBV4-2; clone_size: .; cdr3_aa: CASSPGQAHSPLHF; cdr3_nt: TGTGCCAGCAGCCCGGGACAGGCTCATTCACCCCTCCACTTT
d_call: TRBD2; j_call: TRBJ2-7; v_call: TRBV4-3; clone_size: .; cdr3_aa: CASSPNSGAPYEQYF; cdr3_nt: TGCGCCAGCAGCCCGAATAGCGGGGCCCCCTACGAGCAGTACTTC
d_call: .; j_call: TRBJ2-7; v_call: TRBV28; clone_size: .; cdr3_aa: CASSLTGFRPYEQYF; cdr3_nt: TGTGCCAGCAGTTTAACAGGGTTTCGGCCCTACGAGCAGTACTTC
d_call: TRBD1; j_call: TRBJ2-1; v_call: TRBV29-1; clone_size: .; cdr3_aa: CSVEVWDSSYNEQFF; cdr3_nt: TGCAGCGTTGAAGTGTGGGACAGCTCCTACAATGAGCAGTTCTTC
d_call: .; j_call: TRBJ1-4; v_call: TRBV5-6; clone_size: .; cdr3_aa: CASSLAGSREKLFF; cdr3_nt: TGTGCCAGCAGCTTGGCCGGGAGTAGAGAAAAACTGTTTTTT
d_call: TRBD2; j_call: TRBJ2-3; v_call: TRBV7-2; clone_size: once; cdr3_aa: CASSPGTSGRRSTDTQYF; cdr3_nt: TGTGCCAGCAGCCCTGGGACTAGCGGGAGGAGAAGCACAGATACGCAGTATTTT
d_call: TRBD2; j_call: TRBJ2-1; v_call: TRBV7-8; clone_size: .; cdr3_aa: CASKSREGYYNEQFF; cdr3_nt: TGTGCCAGCAAAAGCCGGGAGGGCTACTACAATGAGCAGTTCTTC
d_call: .; j_call: TRBJ1-3; v_call: TRBV6-1; clone_size: .; cdr3_aa: CASSDGTLGGNTIYF; cdr3_nt: TGTGCCAGCAGCGACGGGACATTGGGAGGAAACACCATATATTTT
d_call: TRBD2; j_call: TRBJ2-7; v_call: TRBV28; clone_size: once; cdr3_aa: CASSGTSGRFSPHEQYF; cdr3_nt: TGTGCCAGCAGTGGGACTAGCGGGAGGTTCTCCCCCCACGAGCAGTACTTC
d_call: .; j_call: TRBJ2-1; v_call: TRBV4-2; clone_size: .; cdr3_aa: CASSQDVIRGGRSNEQFF; cdr3_nt: TGTGCCAGCAGCCAAGATGTAATAAGAGGGGGTCGGTCCAATGAGCAGTTCTTC
d_call: .; j_call: TRBJ2-7; v_call: TRBV7-2; clone_size: .; cdr3_aa: CASSLGSWPLKQYF; cdr3_nt: TGTGCCAGCAGCTTAGGTAGCTGGCCTCTCAAGCAGTACTTC
d_call: TRBD1; j_call: TRBJ2-7; v_call: TRBV9; clone_size: .; cdr3_aa: CASSSQGQGAEQYF; cdr3_nt: TGTGCCAGCAGCTCCCAAGGACAGGGCGCCGAGCAGTACTTC
d_call: TRBD1; j_call: TRBJ2-3; v_call: TRBV27; clone_size: .; cdr3_aa: CASRPGTGVGDTQYF; cdr3_nt: TGTGCCAGCAGGCCCGGGACAGGGGTCGGAGATACGCAGTATTTT
d_call: TRBD1; j_call: TRBJ1-5; v_call: TRBV6-5; clone_size: .; cdr3_aa: CASSRQGALEPQHF; cdr3_nt: TGTGCCAGCAGTCGACAGGGGGCATTGGAGCCCCAGCATTTT
d_call: .; j_call: TRBJ2-5; v_call: TRBV6-6; clone_size: once; cdr3_aa: CASSPEVGGWGETQYF; cdr3_nt: TGTGCCAGCAGCCCCGAGGTCGGAGGGTGGGGAGAGACCCAGTACTTC
d_call: TRBD1; j_call: TRBJ1-3; v_call: TRBV13; clone_size: .; cdr3_aa: CASSSGQGYTIYF; cdr3_nt: TGTGCCAGCAGCTCGGGACAGGGGTACACCATATATTTT
d_call: TRBD1; j_call: TRBJ1-5; v_call: TRBV5-1; clone_size: .; cdr3_aa: CASSSGQGPQHF; cdr3_nt: TGCGCCAGCAGCTCTGGACAGGGGCCCCAGCATTTT
d_call: TRBD1; j_call: TRBJ2-1; v_call: TRBV7-9; clone_size: .; cdr3_aa: CASSLESGTGGFRNEQFF; cdr3_nt: TGTGCCAGCAGCTTAGAGTCCGGGACAGGGGGTTTCAGGAATGAGCAGTTCTTC
d_call: .; j_call: TRBJ1-4; v_call: TRBV25-1; clone_size: few; cdr3_aa: CASSEWGGTHEKLFF; cdr3_nt: TGTGCCAGCAGTGAATGGGGTGGGACACATGAAAAACTGTTTTTT
d_call: TRBD1; j_call: TRBJ2-2; v_call: TRBV6-6; clone_size: .; cdr3_aa: CASSYGAGGTGELFF; cdr3_nt: TGTGCCAGCAGTTACGGGGCAGGGGGCACCGGGGAGCTGTTTTTT
d_call: .; j_call: TRBJ2-3; v_call: TRBV2; clone_size: .; cdr3_aa: CASRGVTDTQYF; cdr3_nt: TGTGCCAGCAGAGGGGTTACAGATACGCAGTATTTT
d_call: .; j_call: TRBJ1-2; v_call: TRBV10-2; clone_size: .; cdr3_aa: CASSDQGPSFYGYTF; cdr3_nt: TGCGCCAGCAGTGATCAGGGTCCAAGTTTTTATGGCTACACCTTC
d_call: TRBD2; j_call: TRBJ2-1; v_call: TRBV5-4; clone_size: .; cdr3_aa: CASSLASGGGLGSYNEQFF; cdr3_nt: TGTGCCAGCAGCTTGGCGTCGGGAGGCGGCCTAGGATCCTACAATGAGCAGTTCTTC
d_call: TRBD2; j_call: TRBJ2-1; v_call: TRBV10-1; clone_size: .; cdr3_aa: CASSFTSGWYNEQFF; cdr3_nt: TGCGCCAGCAGCTTTACTAGCGGGTGGTACAATGAGCAGTTCTTC
d_call: TRBD2; j_call: TRBJ2-7; v_call: TRBV6-1; clone_size: once; cdr3_aa: CASSELWTSGPRRLNEQYF; cdr3_nt: TGTGCCAGCAGTGAACTGTGGACTAGCGGGCCTCGGAGGTTGAACGAGCAGTACTTC